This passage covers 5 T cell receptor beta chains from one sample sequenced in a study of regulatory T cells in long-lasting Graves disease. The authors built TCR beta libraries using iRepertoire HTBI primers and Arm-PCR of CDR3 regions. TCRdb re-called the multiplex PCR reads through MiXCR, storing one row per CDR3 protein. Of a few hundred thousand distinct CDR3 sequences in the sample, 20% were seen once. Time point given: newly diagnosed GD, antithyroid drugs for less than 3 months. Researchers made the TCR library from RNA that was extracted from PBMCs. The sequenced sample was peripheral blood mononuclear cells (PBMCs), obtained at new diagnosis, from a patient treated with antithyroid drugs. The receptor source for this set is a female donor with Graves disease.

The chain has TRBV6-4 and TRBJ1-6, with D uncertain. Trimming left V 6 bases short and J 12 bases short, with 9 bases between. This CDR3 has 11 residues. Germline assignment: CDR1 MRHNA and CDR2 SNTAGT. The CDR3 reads CASRVQRPLHF. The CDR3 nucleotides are TGTGCCAGCAGGGTACAGAGACCCCTCCACTTT.

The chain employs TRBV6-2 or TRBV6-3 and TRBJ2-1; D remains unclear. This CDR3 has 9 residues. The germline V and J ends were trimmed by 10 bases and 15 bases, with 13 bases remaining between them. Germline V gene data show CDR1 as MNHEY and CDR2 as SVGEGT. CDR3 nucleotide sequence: TGTGCCACCCCTGCTCCGGGGTTCTTC. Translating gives CATPAPGFF.

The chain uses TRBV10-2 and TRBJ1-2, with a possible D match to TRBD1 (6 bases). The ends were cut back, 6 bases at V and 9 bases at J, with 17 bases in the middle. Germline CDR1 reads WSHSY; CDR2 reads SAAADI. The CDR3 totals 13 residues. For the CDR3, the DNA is TGCGCCAGCAGCGAAATTCGACAGGAGAGCTACACCTTC. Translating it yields CASSEIRQESYTF.

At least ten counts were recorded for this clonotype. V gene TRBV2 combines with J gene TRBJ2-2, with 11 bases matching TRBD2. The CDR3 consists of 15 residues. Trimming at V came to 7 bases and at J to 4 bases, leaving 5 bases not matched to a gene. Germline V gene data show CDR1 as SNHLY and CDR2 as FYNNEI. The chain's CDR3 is CASMGTSGGTGELFF. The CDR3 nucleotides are TGTGCCAGCATGGGGACTAGCGGTGGCACCGGGGAGCTGTTTTTT.

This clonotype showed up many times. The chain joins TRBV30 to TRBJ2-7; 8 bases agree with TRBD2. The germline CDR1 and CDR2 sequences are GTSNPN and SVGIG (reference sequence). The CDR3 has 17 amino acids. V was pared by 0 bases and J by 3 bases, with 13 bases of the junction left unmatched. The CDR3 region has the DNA TGTGCCTGGAGTGTACGCCTAGCGGGCTACGAACTCTACGAGCAGTACTTC. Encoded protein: CAWSVRLAGYELYEQYF.